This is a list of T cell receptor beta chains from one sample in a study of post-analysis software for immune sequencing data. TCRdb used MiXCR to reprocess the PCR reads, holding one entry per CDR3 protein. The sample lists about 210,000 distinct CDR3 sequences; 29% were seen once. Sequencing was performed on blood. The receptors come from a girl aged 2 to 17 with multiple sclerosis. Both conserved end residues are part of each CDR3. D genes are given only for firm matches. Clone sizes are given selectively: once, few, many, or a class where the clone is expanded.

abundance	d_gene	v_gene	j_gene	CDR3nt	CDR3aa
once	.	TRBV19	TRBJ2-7	TGTGCCAGTAGACATGGGGGGGCCGATGAGCAGTACTTC	CASRHGGADEQYF
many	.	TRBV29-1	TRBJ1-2	TGCAGCGGAGGACGGCAGGGGTATGGCTACACCTTC	CSGGRQGYGYTF
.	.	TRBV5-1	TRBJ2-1	TGCACCAGCAGCCTCCAAGGCAGGTTGGGATACAATGAGCAGTTCTTC	CTSSLQGRLGYNEQFF
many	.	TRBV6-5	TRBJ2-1	TGTGCCAGCAGTTACAAGTTCTCCACTCGGAACAATGAGCAGTTCTTC	CASSYKFSTRNNEQFF
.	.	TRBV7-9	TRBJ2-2	TGTGCCAGCAGCTTAACAGGGCCAATCACCGGGGAGCTGTTTTTT	CASSLTGPITGELFF
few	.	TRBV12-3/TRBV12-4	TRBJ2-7	TGTGCCAGCCGGGGCCATGAATCCTACGAGCAGTACTTC	CASRGHESYEQYF
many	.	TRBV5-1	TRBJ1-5	TGTGCCAGCAGCTTAGCCGCGGGGGGGAATCAGCCCCAGCATTTT	CASSLAAGGNQPQHF
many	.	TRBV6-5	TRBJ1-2	TGTGCCAGCAGGGCCGGACAGAACCATAACTATGGCTACACCTTC	CASRAGQNHNYGYTF
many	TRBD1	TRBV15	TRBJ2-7	TGTGCCACCAGCAGAGGTGGACAGGGCTACGAGCAGTACTTC	CATSRGGQGYEQYF
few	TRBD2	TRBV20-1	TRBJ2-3	TGCAGTGCCGTTAAGACGGGAGGCGCAGATACGCAGTATTTT	CSAVKTGGADTQYF
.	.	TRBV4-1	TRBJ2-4	TGCGCCAGCAGCCAAAACTCCGGAGAGGATGCCTACGGGCAGTACTTC	CASSQNSGEDAYGQYF
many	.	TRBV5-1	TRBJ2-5	TGCGCCAGCAGCCTGTCGACCCAAGAGACCCAGTACTTC	CASSLSTQETQYF
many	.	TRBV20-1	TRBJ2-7	TGCAGTGTGGGGGCCAACGCAGTTTCCTACGAGCAGTACTTC	CSVGANAVSYEQYF
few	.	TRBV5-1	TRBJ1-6	TGCGCCAGCAGCCCAACAGGGACCGGAACCAAAAATAATTCACCCCTCCACTTT	CASSPTGTGTKNNSPLHF
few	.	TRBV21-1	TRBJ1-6	TGTGCCAGCAGCAAAGTCACACAGGGCCGAGGGAATTCACCCCTCCACTTT	CASSKVTQGRGNSPLHF
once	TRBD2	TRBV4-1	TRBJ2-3	TGCGCCAGCAGCCAAGTTCTAGCGGGAGGGGGCACAGATGCGCAGTATTTT	CASSQVLAGGGTDAQYF
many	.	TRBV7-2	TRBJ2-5	TGTGCCAGCAGCTTACAAAGAAAGACCCAGTACTTC	CASSLQRKTQYF
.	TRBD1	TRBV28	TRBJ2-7	TGTGCCGGCGGGGACAGGGATGACGAGCAGTACTTC	CAGGDRDDEQYF
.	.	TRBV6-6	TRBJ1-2	TGTGCCAGCAGTTACTCGTCGGCGGAGAGCTATGGCTACACCTTC	CASSYSSAESYGYTF
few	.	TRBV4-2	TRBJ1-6	TGTGCCAGCAGCCCCCGGGAACCGAATTCACCCCTCCACTTT	CASSPREPNSPLHF
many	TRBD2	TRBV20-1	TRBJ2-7	TGCAGTGCTAGAGAATCTTTCGGGACTAGCGTCGAGCAGTACTTC	CSARESFGTSVEQYF
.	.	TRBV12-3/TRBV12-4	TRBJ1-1	TGTGCCAGCAACGCGCAGTCGGGCACTGAAGCTTTCTTT	CASNAQSGTEAFF
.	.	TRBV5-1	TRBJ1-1	TGCGCCAGCAGCCCGATGACCCCCACCGGGACTGAAGCTTTCTTT	CASSPMTPTGTEAFF
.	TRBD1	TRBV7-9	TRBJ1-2	TGCGCCAGCAGCGGACAGGGGGTTGGCTACACCTTC	CASSGQGVGYTF
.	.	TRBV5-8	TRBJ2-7	TGTGCCAGCAGCCCCACGCATGGGGAGAGCTCCTACAATGAGCAGTACTTC	CASSPTHGESSYNEQYF
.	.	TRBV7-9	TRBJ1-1	TGTGCCAGCACCCAAGGCAGGGGCACTGAAGCTTTCTTT	CASTQGRGTEAFF
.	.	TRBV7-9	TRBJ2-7	TGTGCCTGCAGCTTAGGCCATGCCTACGGGCAGTACTTC	CACSLGHAYGQYF
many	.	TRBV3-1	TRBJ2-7	TGTGCCAGCAGCCCGAGTGGACTCTACGAGCAGTACTTC	CASSPSGLYEQYF
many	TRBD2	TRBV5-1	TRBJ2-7	TGCGCCAGCAGCTATTACCCCGGGACTAGCGGGAGAGGGACCTACGAGCAGTACTTC	CASSYYPGTSGRGTYEQYF
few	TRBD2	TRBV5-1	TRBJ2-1	TGCGCCAGCAGCTCCAGGGTATTCGGGACTAGCGAGGGCAATGAGCAGTTCTTC	CASSSRVFGTSEGNEQFF
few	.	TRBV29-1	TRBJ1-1	TGCAGCGTTCGGGAGGACCTGGGGGCTTTCTTT	CSVREDLGAFF
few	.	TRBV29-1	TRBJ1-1	TGCAGCGTGCAGAGGACCGCTGAAGCTTTCTTT	CSVQRTAEAFF
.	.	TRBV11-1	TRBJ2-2	TGTGCCAGCAGCTACGCAACGGACAGAAGCACCGGGGAGCTGTTTTTT	CASSYATDRSTGELFF
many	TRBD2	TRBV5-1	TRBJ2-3	TGCGCCAGCAGCTTGGCAGGACTAGCCCTCACAGATACGCAGTATTTT	CASSLAGLALTDTQYF
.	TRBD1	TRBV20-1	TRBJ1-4	TGCAGTGCTAGACCCTTCCAGGGGGCTTCAACTAATGAAAAACTGTTTTTT	CSARPFQGASTNEKLFF